This T cell receptor (beta chain) is from a study of PD-L1 blockade in urothelial cancer. Clones were sequenced by immunoSEQ multiplex PCR, and TCRdb holds only the in-frame ones, with some missing. The data show some 45,000 clones, around 80% seen once. The time point was: pretreatment peripheral blood. The CDR3 length is 16 residues. Germline V gives CDR1 SGHRS, CDR2 YFSETQ. With V trimmed by 4 bases and J by 7 bases, 13 bases remained unmatched. The rearrangement links TRBV5-1 to TRBJ2-5; 10 bases map to TRBD2. The material was PBMCs, obtained around atezolizumab (anti-PD-L1) treatment. This TCR came from a man aged 60-69 years with urothelial cancer. This CDR3 is CASSPVAGGPAGTQYF. The CDR3 region has the DNA TGCGCCAGCAGCCCGGTAGCGGGGGGACCGGCGGGGACCCAGTACTTC.